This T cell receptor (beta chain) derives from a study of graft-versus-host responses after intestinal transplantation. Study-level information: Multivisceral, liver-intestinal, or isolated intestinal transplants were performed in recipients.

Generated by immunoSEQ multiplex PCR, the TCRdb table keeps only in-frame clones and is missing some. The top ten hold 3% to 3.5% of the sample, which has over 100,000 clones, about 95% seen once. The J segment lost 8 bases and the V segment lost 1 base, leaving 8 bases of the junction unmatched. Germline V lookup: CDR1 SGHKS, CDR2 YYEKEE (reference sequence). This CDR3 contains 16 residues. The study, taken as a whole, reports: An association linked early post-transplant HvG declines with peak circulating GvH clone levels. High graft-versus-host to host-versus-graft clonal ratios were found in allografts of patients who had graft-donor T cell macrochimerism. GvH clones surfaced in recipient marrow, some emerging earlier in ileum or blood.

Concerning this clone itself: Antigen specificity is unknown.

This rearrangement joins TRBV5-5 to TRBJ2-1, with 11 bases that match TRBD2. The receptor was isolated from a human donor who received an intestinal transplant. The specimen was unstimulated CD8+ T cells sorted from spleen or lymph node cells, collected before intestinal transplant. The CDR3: CASSLSPGLAGDEQFF. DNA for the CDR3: TGTGCCAGCAGCTTGTCGCCCGGACTAGCGGGCGATGAGCAGTTCTTC.